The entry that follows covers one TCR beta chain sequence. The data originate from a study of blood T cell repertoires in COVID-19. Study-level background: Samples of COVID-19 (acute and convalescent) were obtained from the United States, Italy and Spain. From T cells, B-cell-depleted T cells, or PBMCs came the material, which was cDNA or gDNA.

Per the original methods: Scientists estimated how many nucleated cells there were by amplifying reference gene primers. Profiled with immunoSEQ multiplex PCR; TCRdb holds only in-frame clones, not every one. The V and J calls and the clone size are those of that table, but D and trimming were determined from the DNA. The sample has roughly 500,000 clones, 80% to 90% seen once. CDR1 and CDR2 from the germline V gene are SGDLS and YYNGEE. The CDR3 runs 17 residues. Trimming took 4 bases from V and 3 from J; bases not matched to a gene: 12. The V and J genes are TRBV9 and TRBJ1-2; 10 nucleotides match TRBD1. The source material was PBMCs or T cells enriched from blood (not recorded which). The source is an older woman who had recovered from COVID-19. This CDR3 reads CASSIPGQGKRDYGYTF. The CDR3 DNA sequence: TGTGCCAGCAGCATCCCGGGACAGGGGAAGAGGGACTATGGCTACACCTTC.